This TCR beta chain is from a study of T cell responses to AZD1222 COVID-19 vaccine. Regarding the study as a whole: Unmutated variant regions are reportedly the target of nearly half of TCRs that are spike-specific. Researchers report vaccine-associated CD4 TCRs spanning spike, with dominance at 160-218 and 743-854. Donors skewed white British and female; clonal diversity was possibly underestimated. Repertoire sampling was restricted to post-peak T cell response timepoints.

Using immunoSEQ multiplex PCR, the repertoire was profiled, and TCRdb retains in-frame clones only, with some absent. Of 150,000 to 180,000 clones listed, 70% to 90% were seen once; the top ten hold 5.5%. About this clone: Its target is unknown.

This CDR3 has 14 amino acids. Germline-derived CDR1 and CDR2 are SGHTA and FQGNSA. V lost 0 bases, J lost 4 bases, and 7 bases lay in between. This TCR was sampled from an adult in good health. Sequencing was performed on peripheral blood, taken on day 0 of MenACWY control vaccination. The V call is TRBV7-2, the J call TRBJ2-4; weak D call: TRBD2 (5 bases). The CDR3 loop reads CASSLAGGKNIQYF. CDR3 coding DNA: TGTGCCAGCAGCTTAGCGGGCGGGAAAAACATTCAGTACTTC.